This is a list of T cell receptor beta chains from one sample in a study of synovial regulatory T cells in juvenile arthritis. Here immunoSEQ multiplex PCR was the method, and the copy in TCRdb shows in-frame clones only, minus some. This table holds 7,500 to 10,000 clones. The specimen sequenced was Treg cells from blood. The receptors were sampled from a donor aged 2-35 years with juvenile idiopathic arthritis. CDR3s include the opening cysteine and the closing phenylalanine or tryptophan. The size of a clone is reported for some rows only, either as once, few or many, or as a class for expanded clones.

17 | . | TRBJ2-3 | TRBV10-3 | CAISVIRGGTSTDTQYF
14 | . | TRBJ2-7 | TRBV5-6 | CASSFIEARSEQYF
14 | . | TRBJ1-1 | TRBV13 | CASSRDIMNTEAFF
16 | . | TRBJ2-1 | TRBV4-1 | CASSQDRTSGGNEQFF
16 | . | TRBJ1-4 | TRBV30 | CAWSVSGRGKGEKLFF
11 | . | TRBJ1-2 | TRBV29-1 | CSVGHLYGYTF
15 | . | TRBJ2-4 | TRBV5-4 | CASSIRDLAKNIQYF
16 | . | TRBJ2-5 | TRBV5-1 | CASSLGLEGGRETQYF
15 | . | TRBJ1-3 | TRBV9 | CASSGEGGSGNTIYF
15 | . | TRBJ2-5 | TRBV7-6 | CASKVGHGPQETQYF
15 | . | TRBJ1-2 | TRBV15 | CATSRDRGAQYGYTF
15 | . | TRBJ2-5 | TRBV27 | CASSADSSIVETQYF
13 | . | TRBJ1-1 | TRBV18 | CASSPSFDTEAFF
16 | . | TRBJ2-5 | TRBV11-2 | CASSDRWSGGPYEQYF
15 | . | TRBJ1-5 | TRBV30 | CAWSRGFNSNQPQHF
14 | medium-sized | TRBJ1-3 | TRBV7-2 | CASSLAPTENTIYF
18 | . | TRBJ2-7 | TRBV10-3 | CAISEAKAIAGLSYEQYF
13 | . | TRBJ2-7 | TRBV15 | CATSGQEGYEQYF
16 | . | TRBJ2-3 | TRBV9 | CASSVVAGGPADTQYF
15 | . | TRBJ2-7 | TRBV5-6 | CASSRPGQSYYEQYF
15 | . | TRBJ2-7 | TRBV11-2 | CASSLIREGLDGQYF
16 | . | TRBJ2-7 | TRBV10-3 | CAISESFSGIAYEQYF
15 | . | TRBJ1-1 | TRBV9 | CASSEADRGHTEAFF
12 | . | TRBJ2-2 | TRBV5-1 | CASSRITGELFF
13 | . | TRBJ1-2 | TRBV9 | CASTAGTNYGYTF
15 | . | TRBJ2-5 | TRBV11-2 | CASSVSGGGWETQYF
16 | . | TRBJ2-5 | TRBV4-2 | CASSATGNRASETQYF
15 | . | TRBJ1-2 | TRBV6-4 | CASSRGQEDPYGYTF
16 | . | TRBJ1-1 | TRBV25-1 | CASSASWGAGSTEAFF
13 | medium-sized | TRBJ1-1 | TRBV10-3 | CAINDRENTEAFF
16 | . | TRBJ1-2 | TRBV2 | CASRQMGTAIFYGYTF
13 | medium-sized | TRBJ1-6 | TRBV10-3 | CAIGQGDNSPLHF
15 | . | TRBJ2-3 | TRBV19 | CASSSRGIRTDTQYF
15 | . | TRBJ1-2 | TRBV9 | CASSVDLWGTMGYTF
15 | . | TRBJ2-3 | TRBV15 | CATSRASDHTDTQYF
15 | medium-sized | TRBJ1-3 | TRBV10-1 | CASSPGGVAGNTIYF
15 | . | TRBJ1-1 | TRBV19 | CASNRDRGAYTEAFF
13 | . | TRBJ2-7 | TRBV5-1 | CASSPPGRYEQYF
15 | . | TRBJ1-4 | TRBV6-1 | CASRAFGATNEKLFF
15 | . | TRBJ2-3 | TRBV5-1 | CASSLGRGPTDTQYF
11 | . | TRBJ2-5 | TRBV20-1 | CSARDPPAQYF
14 | . | TRBJ1-2 | TRBV7-2 | CASSLNRGNYGYTF
13 | . | TRBJ1-2 | TRBV6-5 | CASSYRDGYGYTF
14 | medium-sized | TRBJ2-6 | TRBV6-5 | CASSYEGGANVLTF
11 | . | TRBJ2-7 | TRBV6-1 | CASSVFDEQYF
14 | . | TRBJ1-2 | TRBV5-1 | CASSLGGTGTGYTF
13 | . | TRBJ2-7 | TRBV5-1 | CASSLEGTREQYF